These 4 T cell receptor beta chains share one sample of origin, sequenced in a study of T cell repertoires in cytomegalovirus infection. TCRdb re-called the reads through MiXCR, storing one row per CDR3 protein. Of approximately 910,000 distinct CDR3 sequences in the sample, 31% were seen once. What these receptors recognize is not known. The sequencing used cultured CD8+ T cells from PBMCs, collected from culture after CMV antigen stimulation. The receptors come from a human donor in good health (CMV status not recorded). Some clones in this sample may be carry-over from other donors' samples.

CDR3 DNA sequence: TGTGCCAGCAGCGTAGGAGGCGGGTTCGGCTCCTACAATGAGCAGTTCTTC. It yields the protein CASSVGGGFGSYNEQFF. The chain carries TRBV9 and TRBJ2-1, with D possibly matching TRBD2 (5 bases). Germline V gene lookup returns CDR1 SGDLS and CDR2 YYNGEE. The CDR3 runs 17 residues. V was clipped by 0 bases and J by 0 bases, with 13 bases between them.

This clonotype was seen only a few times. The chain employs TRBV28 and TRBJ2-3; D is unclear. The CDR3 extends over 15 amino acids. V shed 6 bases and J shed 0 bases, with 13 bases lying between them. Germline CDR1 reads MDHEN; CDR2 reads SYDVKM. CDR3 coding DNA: TGTGCCAGCAGCCGATGGACGGAGAGCACAGATACGCAGTATTTT. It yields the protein CASSRWTESTDTQYF.

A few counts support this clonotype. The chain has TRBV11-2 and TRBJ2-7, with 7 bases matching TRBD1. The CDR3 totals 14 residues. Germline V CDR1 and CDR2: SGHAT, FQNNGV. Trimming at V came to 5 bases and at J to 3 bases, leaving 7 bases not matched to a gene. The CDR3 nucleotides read TGTGCCAGCAGCCTCCGTAGGGACAGCTACGAGCAGTACGTC. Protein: CASSLRRDSYEQYV.

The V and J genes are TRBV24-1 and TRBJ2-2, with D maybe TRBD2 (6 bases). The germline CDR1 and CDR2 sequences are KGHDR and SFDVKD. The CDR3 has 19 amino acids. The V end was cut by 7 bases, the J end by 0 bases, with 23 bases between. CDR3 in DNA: TGTGCCACCAGCAGTGTGGCGGGGACCACTCCCACGAACACCGGGGAGCTGTTTTTT. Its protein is CATSSVAGTTPTNTGELFF.